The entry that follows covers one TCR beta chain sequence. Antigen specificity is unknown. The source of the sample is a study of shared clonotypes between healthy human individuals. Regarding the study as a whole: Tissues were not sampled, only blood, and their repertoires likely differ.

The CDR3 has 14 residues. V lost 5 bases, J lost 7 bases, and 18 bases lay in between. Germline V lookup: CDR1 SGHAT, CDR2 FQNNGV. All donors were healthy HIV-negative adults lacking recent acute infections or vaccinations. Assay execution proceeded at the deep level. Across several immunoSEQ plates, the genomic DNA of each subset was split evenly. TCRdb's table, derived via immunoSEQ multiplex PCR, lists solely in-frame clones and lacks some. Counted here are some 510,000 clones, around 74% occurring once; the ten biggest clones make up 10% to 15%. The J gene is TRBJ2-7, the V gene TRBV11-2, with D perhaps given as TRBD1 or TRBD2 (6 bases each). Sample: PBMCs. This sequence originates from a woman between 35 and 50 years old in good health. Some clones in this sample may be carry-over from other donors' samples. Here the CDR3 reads CASSLGTGAEEQYF. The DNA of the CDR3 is TGTGCCAGCAGCCTCGGGACGGGGGCTGAGGAGCAGTACTTC.